This T cell receptor beta chain is from a study of blood T cell repertoires in COVID-19. Trimming removed 6 bases at V and 7 bases at J, with 19 bases between. The CDR3 has 16 residues. Germline CDR1 reads LNHDA; CDR2 reads SQIVND (reference sequence). Libraries were prepared by immunoSEQ multiplex PCR; TCRdb keeps only in-frame clonotypes and omits some of them. The sample has hundreds of thousands of clones; more than 80% are singletons. The specimen was peripheral blood. The J gene is TRBJ1-6, the V gene TRBV19; D uncertain. The TCR was taken from a woman in her 30s with active or convalescent COVID-19. This chain's CDR3 is CASSDLMDGLNSPLHF. Here the CDR3 DNA reads TGTGCCAGTAGCGACCTAATGGACGGACTGAATTCACCCCTCCACTTT.